The 30 T cell receptor beta chains given below trace back to one sample, sequenced in a study of T cell repertoires in cytomegalovirus infection. No antigens are known for them. TCRdb re-called the reads with MiXCR, one entry per CDR3 protein. The data hold about 830,000 distinct CDR3 sequences, with about 33% observed a single time. Material: cultured CD8+ T cells from PBMCs, obtained from culture after CMV antigen stimulation. Every receptor here comes from a human donor in good health (CMV status not recorded). Some clones in this sample may be carry-over from other donors' samples.

There are a few counts of this clonotype. This chain joins TRBV19 and TRBJ2-7; TRBD1 might be the D (6 bases). V was trimmed by 8 bases and J by 3 bases, leaving 20 bases between them. The CDR3 covers 15 residues. Germline V gene data show CDR1 as LNHDA and CDR2 as SQIVND (reference sequence). The CDR3 is CASALVPGDNYEQYF. The DNA of the CDR3 is TGTGCCAGTGCTCTCGTTCCAGGGGACAACTACGAGCAGTACTTC.

V gene TRBV11-2 combines with J gene TRBJ1-2; tentative D call: TRBD1 (5 bases). Germline CDR1 reads SGHAT; CDR2 reads FQNNGV. This CDR3 spans 15 amino acids. The germline V and J ends were trimmed by 7 bases and 4 bases, with 19 bases remaining between them. DNA of the CDR3: TGTGCCAGCACCCCAGAACAGGACATTCTCTATGGCTACACCTTC. Protein: CASTPEQDILYGYTF.

In this sample, this clonotype turned up a few times. The rearrangement joins TRBV10-2 to TRBJ2-5; 7 nucleotides agree with TRBD2. J was trimmed by 4 bases and V by 0 bases; bases with no gene match: 8. Germline values: CDR1 WSHSY, CDR2 SAAADI. The CDR3 spans 16 residues. The CDR3 region has the DNA TGCGCCAGCAGTGAGTCTCGAGCGGGGCACGGAGAGACCCAGTACTTC. This encodes CASSESRAGHGETQYF.

There are a few counts of this clonotype. V and J are TRBV4-1 and TRBJ2-7; D gene ambiguous. Trimming removed 2 bases from V and 0 bases from J, with 8 bases in between. This CDR3 region has 14 residues. Germline-derived CDR1 and CDR2 are MGHRA and YSYEKL. DNA for the CDR3: TGCGCCAGCAGCCAAACTACGCACTCCTACGAGCAGTACTTC. Translation gives CASSQTTHSYEQYF.

This clonotype has only a few counts. J is TRBJ2-5 and V is TRBV27; 12 bases are shared with TRBD1. Germline-derived CDR1 and CDR2 are MNHEY and SMNVEV (reference sequence). CDR3 length: 15 amino acids. V gave up 4 bases and J gave up 4 bases; unmatched junction bases: 4. The CDR3, as DNA: TGTGCCAGCAGTTCCCGGGACAGGGGGCCAGAGACCCAGTACTTC. Protein product: CASSSRDRGPETQYF.

The chain joins TRBV6-8 to TRBJ1-2, with unresolved D. Germline V gene data show CDR1 as MNHGY and CDR2 as SAAAGT. Trimming pared 0 bases from V and 4 bases from J, leaving 12 bases between. The CDR3 extends over 15 amino acids. The CDR3 bases are TGTGCCAGCAGTTACTCTGCGGCCGGACCCTATGGCTACACCTTC. Translating it yields CASSYSAAGPYGYTF.

This clonotype was seen only a few times. The CDR3 loop reads CASSYSEPGPHGYEQYF. The CDR3 DNA reads as TGTGCCAGCAGTTACTCAGAACCCGGGCCCCATGGGTACGAGCAGTACTTC. V usage is TRBV6-5 and J usage is TRBJ2-7; D unresolved. V was trimmed by 0 bases and J by 4 bases, leaving 19 bases between them. The CDR3 totals 17 residues. Per the germline V gene, CDR1 is MNHEY and CDR2 is SVGAGI.

The sample holds many counts of this clonotype. V gene TRBV7-2 combines with J gene TRBJ2-3, with 7 bases aligning to TRBD1. Germline V gives CDR1 SGHTA, CDR2 FQGNSA. Germline trimming cut 5 bases from V and 3 bases from J; bases unmatched to any gene: 11. The CDR3 is 16 residues long. CDR3 in DNA: TGTGCCAGCAGCCCCCAAGGGGGCCTCGGAACAGATACGCAGTATTTT. It translates to CASSPQGGLGTDTQYF.

This clonotype was seen just once. The V gene is TRBV4-1, the J gene TRBJ2-7; D call uncertain. In germline, CDR1 is MGHRA, CDR2 YSYEKL. The CDR3 runs 17 residues. V shed 0 bases and J shed 0 bases, with 15 bases lying between them. CDR3 nucleotide sequence: TGCGCCAGCAGCCAAGAGGGTTCAGCCGAGATCTCCTACGAGCAGTACTTC. This sequence encodes CASSQEGSAEISYEQYF.

This clonotype showed up many times. Written as DNA, the CDR3 is TGTGCCAGCAGCTCAGTACCCTATGGCTACACCTTC. Its protein product is CASSSVPYGYTF. The rearrangement links TRBV11-2 to TRBJ1-2; D unclear. V lost 4 bases, J lost 4 bases, and 7 bases lay in between. Germline V gene sequence: CDR1 SGHAT, CDR2 FQNNGV. The CDR3 sequence is 12 residues long.

This clonotype has more than one count but fewer than ten. The chain combines TRBV2 with TRBJ2-5; no clear D. Trimming pared 8 bases from V and 5 bases from J, leaving 12 bases between. The CDR3 is 12 residues long. Germline CDR1 is SNHLY and CDR2 is FYNNEI. The CDR3 DNA follows: TGTGCCAGCGTCGGCGGTGGGGAGACCCAGTACTTC. Translation gives CASVGGGETQYF.

The chain carries TRBV7-6 and TRBJ1-5, with 7 bases aligning to TRBD1. Trimming took 1 base from V and 2 from J; bases not matched to a gene: 5. Germline V gene sequence: CDR1 SGHVS, CDR2 FNYEAQ. The CDR3 length is 16 residues. CDR3 loop: CASSLGLGTGNQPQHF. The CDR3 DNA reads TGTGCCAGCAGCTTAGGCCTTGGGACAGGCAATCAGCCCCAGCATTTT.

The chain carries TRBV23-1 and TRBJ2-1; D may be TRBD2 (6 bases). Being an ORF, TRBV23-1 has a function that is uncertain. V was pared by 2 bases and J by 10 bases, with 18 bases between. This CDR3 contains 15 residues. CDR3: CASSQPTRRDQEQFF. CDR3 nucleotides: TGCGCCAGCAGTCAACCCACTAGGAGGGACCAAGAGCAGTTCTTC.

This clonotype has only a few counts. V is TRBV12-3 or TRBV12-4 and J is TRBJ2-7; TRBD1 or TRBD2 may be the D gene (5 bases each). With 6 bases removed from V and 2 bases from J, the gap between germline ends came to 17 bases. This CDR3 has 15 residues. CDR3: CASSRIRDRAYEQYF. Here the CDR3 DNA reads TGTGCCAGCAGCAGGATCCGGGACCGAGCCTACGAGCAGTACTTC.

This clonotype was seen a handful of times. This rearrangement joins TRBV4-3 to TRBJ1-1, with a tentative D call TRBD1 (6 bases). The CDR3 is made up of 15 amino acids. CDR1 is LGHNA, CDR2 YSLEER, per germline. Trimming stripped 2 bases from V and 1 base from J, with 11 bases between. Here the CDR3 DNA reads TGCGCCAGCAGCCAAAGGAGAGGGGGGAACACTGAAGCTTTCTTT. This encodes CASSQRRGGNTEAFF.

Here the CDR3 DNA reads TGTGCCAGCAGTACGGGGGCTCAAGAGTACTTC. It yields the protein CASSTGAQEYF. The chain employs TRBV27 and TRBJ2-5; perhaps D is TRBD1 or TRBD2 (6 bases each). The CDR3 has 11 amino acids. Germline V gene sequence: CDR1 MNHEY, CDR2 SMNVEV (reference sequence). Trimming removed 5 bases from V and 12 bases from J, with 13 bases in between.

This clonotype has a handful of counts. The CDR3 reads CASSLRVLAGGNTGELFF. The CDR3 coding sequence is TGTGCCAGCAGCTTGCGTGTACTAGCGGGGGGGAACACCGGGGAGCTGTTTTTT. This chain links TRBV7-9 with TRBJ2-2; 12 nucleotides match TRBD2. Germline V gene data show CDR1 as SEHNR and CDR2 as FQNEAQ (reference sequence). This CDR3 has 18 amino acids. J gave up 1 base and V 3 bases, and 6 bases lay outside the gene matches.

This clonotype showed up just once. In nucleotides, the CDR3 is TGTGCCAGCAGCTTGCCGACTAGCGGGGCCACAGATACGCAGTATTTT. Its translation is CASSLPTSGATDTQYF. The chain uses TRBV7-3 and TRBJ2-3; TRBD2 agrees at 11 bases. This CDR3 comprises 16 residues. The germline CDR1 and CDR2 sequences are SGHTA and FQGTGA. V lost 3 bases and J lost 2; bases outside the gene matches: 4.

The chain joins TRBV4-1 to TRBJ1-1; 7 bases map to TRBD1. The CDR3 totals 13 residues. Germline V CDR1 and CDR2: MGHRA, YSYEKL. Trimming at V came to 3 bases and at J to 4 bases, leaving 2 bases not matched to a gene. The DNA of the CDR3 is TGCGCCAGCAGCCAGACAGGGCTCACTGAAGCTTTCTTT. Translated: CASSQTGLTEAFF.

In this sample, this clonotype turned up a few times. The chain couples TRBV2 to TRBJ2-2, with D perhaps TRBD1 (6 bases). The V and J ends lost 6 bases and 3 bases respectively, with 14 bases between them. CDR1 SNHLY and CDR2 FYNNEI come from the germline V gene. The CDR3 is 15 amino acids. The CDR3 DNA reads as TGTGCCAGCAGGGCGGTCCAGGGGTACACCGGGGAGCTGTTTTTT. Translation: CASRAVQGYTGELFF.

The chain carries TRBV4-3 and TRBJ1-1; no clear D gene. The germline CDR1 and CDR2 sequences are LGHNA and YSLEER. V was shortened by 4 bases and J by 8 bases, with 14 bases between the two germline ends. The CDR3 has 13 residues. The DNA of the CDR3 is TGCGCCAGCAGCCTTCGGGAGGGCCGGGAAGCTTTCTTT. Translated: CASSLREGREAFF.

V gene TRBV9 combines with J gene TRBJ2-3; 8 bases map to TRBD1. The germline V gene encodes CDR1 SGDLS and CDR2 YYNGEE. CDR3 length equals 14 residues. V was pared by 3 bases and J by 2 bases, with 2 bases of the junction left unmatched. As DNA, the CDR3 is TGTGCCAGCAGCGCGGGACAGGACACAGATACGCAGTATTTT. Residues: CASSAGQDTDTQYF.

The chain carries TRBV7-6 and TRBJ2-7; 7 bases map to TRBD1. Looked up from germline, CDR1 is SGHVS and CDR2 is FNYEAQ. The CDR3 is 16 residues long. V lost 1 base to trimming and J lost 3 bases; unmatched junction nucleotides: 9. Written as DNA, the CDR3 is TGTGCCAGCAGCTTAGGTGGACAGGTCATGCTCTACGAGCAGTACGTC. Translation: CASSLGGQVMLYEQYV.

This clonotype was recorded many times. The chain combines TRBV13 with TRBJ2-7; 10 bases match TRBD1. Looked up from germline, CDR1 is PRHDT and CDR2 is FYEKMQ (reference sequence). This CDR3 spans 14 amino acids. V lost 3 bases, J lost 3 bases, and 2 bases stayed unmatched. In DNA, the CDR3 is TGTGCCAGCAGCTTCGGGACAGGGGACTACGAGCAGTACTTC. Amino acids: CASSFGTGDYEQYF.

J is TRBJ2-5 and V is TRBV7-6; D might be TRBD1 or TRBD2, each matching 5 bases. The CDR3 runs 15 residues. Between the trimmed V and J ends, which lost 4 bases and 5 bases, there was a span of 17 bases. CDR1 is SGHVS, CDR2 FNYEAQ, per germline. The CDR3 protein is CASSSGPFAHETQYF. The DNA for the CDR3 is TGTGCCAGCAGCTCGGGACCTTTTGCTCACGAGACCCAGTACTTC. Drawing the rest from reference TRBV7-6 and TRBJ2-5, the complete variable domain is GAGVSQSPRYKVTKRGQDVALRCDPISGHVSLYWYRQALGQGPEFLTYFNYEAQQDKSGLPNDRFSAERPEGSISTLTIQRTEQRDSAMYRCASSSGPFAHETQYFGPGTRLLVL.

This clonotype has just a few counts. This chain joins TRBV5-6 and TRBJ2-7; D perhaps matches TRBD1 (6 bases). The V end was cut by 6 bases, the J end by 9 bases, with 28 bases between. The CDR3 totals 16 residues. Germline loops: CDR1 SGHDT, CDR2 YYEEEE. The DNA of the CDR3 is TGTGCCAGCATCCTCAGGGGCGGACGGAGGACTGCACGGCAGTACTTC. It translates to CASILRGGRRTARQYF.

The gene calls are TRBV27 and TRBJ2-1; possibly TRBD2 for D (7 bases). Trimming stripped 2 bases from V and 5 bases from J, with 13 bases between. The germline gives CDR1 MNHEY, CDR2 SMNVEV (reference sequence). There are 15 residues in the CDR3. The CDR3 region has the DNA TGTGCCAGCAGTTTAAGGGGGGGGCCCCACAATGAGCAGTTCTTC. Translation gives CASSLRGGPHNEQFF.

This clonotype has more than one count but fewer than ten. CDR3 DNA: TGTGCCAGCCGGACAGCCTTCGAAGAGACCCAGTACTTC. Its translation: CASRTAFEETQYF. The chain is built from TRBV12-3 or TRBV12-4 and TRBJ2-5; possibly TRBD1 for D (6 bases). The CDR3 spans 13 residues. V was clipped by 8 bases and J by 3 bases, with 13 bases between them.

V usage is TRBV12-3 or TRBV12-4 and J usage is TRBJ1-5, with no clear D. Deletions cut 3 bases from V and 6 bases from J, with 6 bases between. This CDR3 comprises 12 residues. The CDR3 here is CASSFVGQPQHF. CDR3 sequence (DNA): TGTGCCAGCAGTTTTGTGGGTCAGCCCCAGCATTTT.

The rearrangement joins TRBV7-2 to TRBJ1-1, with 7 bases that match TRBD1. CDR1 is SGHTA, CDR2 FQGNSA, per germline. V shed 4 bases and J 10 bases; nucleotides not matched to a gene: 12. The CDR3 contains 14 residues. CDR3 bases: TGTGCCAGCAGCTGGGGACAGCAAAGTTGGGTAGCTTTCTTT. Translating gives CASSWGQQSWVAFF.